This T cell receptor beta chain stems from a study of blood T cells in healthy people across ages. Points from the study as a whole: Conclusively comparing naive with antigen-experienced cells was impossible with unsorted PBMCs. Compared with aged donors, long-lived donors showed fewer expanded clones, suggesting selection.

Germline V gene sequence: CDR1 SGHRS, CDR2 YFSETQ. The CDR3 contains 14 residues. V lost 4 bases to trimming and J lost 5 bases, with 16 bases between them. Notes on this clonotype: The antigen is not known.

A sample-barcoded 5' primer and a J-beta primer mix were used in a second PCR of roughly 7 to 12 cycles. From the 5' RACE reads, TCRdb called clonotypes with MiXCR, one entry per CDR3 protein. The profile shows roughly 1,100,000 distinct CDR3 sequences, less than 25% of them singletons. The data were also submitted as part of a second study, on T cells of mothers and their children. This second report adds: Every mother produced more than 8 million TCR beta CDR3 reads, whereas every child provided about 3 million.

J is TRBJ2-7 and V is TRBV5-1; possible D gene TRBD2, 6 bases. This TCR came from a girl aged 2 to 9 in good health. The sample taken for sequencing was blood. The CDR3 bases are TGCGCCAGCAGCGACTACGGGACTCCCGACGAGCAGTACTTC. Protein product: CASSDYGTPDEQYF.